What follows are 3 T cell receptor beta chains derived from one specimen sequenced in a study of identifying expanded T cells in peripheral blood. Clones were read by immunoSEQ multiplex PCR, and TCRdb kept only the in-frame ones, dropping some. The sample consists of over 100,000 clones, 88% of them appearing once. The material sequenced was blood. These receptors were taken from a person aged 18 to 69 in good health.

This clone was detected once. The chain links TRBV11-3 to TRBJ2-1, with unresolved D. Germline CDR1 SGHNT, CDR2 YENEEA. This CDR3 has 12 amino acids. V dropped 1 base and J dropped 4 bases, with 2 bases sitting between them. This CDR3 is CASSLGYNEQFF. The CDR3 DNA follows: TGTGCCAGCAGCTTAGGGTACAATGAGCAGTTCTTC.

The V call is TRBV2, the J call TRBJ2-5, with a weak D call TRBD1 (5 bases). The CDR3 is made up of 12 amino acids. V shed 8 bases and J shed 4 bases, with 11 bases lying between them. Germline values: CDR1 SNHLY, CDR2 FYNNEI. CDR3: CASQGVGETQYF. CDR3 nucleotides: TGTGCCAGCCAAGGGGTAGGAGAGACCCAGTACTTC.

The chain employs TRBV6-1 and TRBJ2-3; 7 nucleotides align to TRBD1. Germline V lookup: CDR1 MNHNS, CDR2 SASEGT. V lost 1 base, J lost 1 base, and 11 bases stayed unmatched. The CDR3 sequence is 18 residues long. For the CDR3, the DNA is TGTGCCAGCAGTGAAGAGGGTGGTTTGGGGACAGGCACAGATACGCAGTATTTT. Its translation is CASSEEGGLGTGTDTQYF.